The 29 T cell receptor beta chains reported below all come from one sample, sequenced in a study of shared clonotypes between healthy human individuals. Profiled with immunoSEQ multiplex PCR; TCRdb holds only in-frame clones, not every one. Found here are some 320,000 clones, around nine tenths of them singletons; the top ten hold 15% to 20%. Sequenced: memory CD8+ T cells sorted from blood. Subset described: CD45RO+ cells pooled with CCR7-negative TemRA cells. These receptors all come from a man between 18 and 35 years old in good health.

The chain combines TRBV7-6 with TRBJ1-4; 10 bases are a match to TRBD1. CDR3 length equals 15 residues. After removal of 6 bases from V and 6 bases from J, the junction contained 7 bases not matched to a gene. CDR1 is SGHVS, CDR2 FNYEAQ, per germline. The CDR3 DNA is TGTGCCAGCAGTCCCGGGACAGGGGTCGATGAAAAACTGTTTTTT. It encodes CASSPGTGVDEKLFF.

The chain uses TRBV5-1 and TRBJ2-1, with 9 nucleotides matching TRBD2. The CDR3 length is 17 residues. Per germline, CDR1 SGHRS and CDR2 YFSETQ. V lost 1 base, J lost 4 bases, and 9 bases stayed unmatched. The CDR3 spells CASSLLFGTSLYNEQFF. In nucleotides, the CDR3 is TGCGCCAGCAGCTTGTTGTTCGGGACTAGCTTGTACAATGAGCAGTTCTTC.

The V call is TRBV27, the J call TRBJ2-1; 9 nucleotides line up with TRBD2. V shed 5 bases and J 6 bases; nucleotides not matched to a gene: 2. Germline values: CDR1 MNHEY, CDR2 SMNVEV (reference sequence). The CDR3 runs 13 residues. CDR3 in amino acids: CASSVAGVNEQFF. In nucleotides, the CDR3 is TGTGCCAGCAGTGTAGCGGGAGTCAATGAGCAGTTCTTC.

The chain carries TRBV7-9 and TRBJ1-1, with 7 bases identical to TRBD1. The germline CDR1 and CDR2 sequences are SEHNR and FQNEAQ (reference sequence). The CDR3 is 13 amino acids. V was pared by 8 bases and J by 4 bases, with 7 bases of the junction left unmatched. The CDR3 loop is CASGKTGSTEAFF. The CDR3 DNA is TGTGCCAGCGGGAAGACAGGGAGCACTGAAGCTTTCTTT.

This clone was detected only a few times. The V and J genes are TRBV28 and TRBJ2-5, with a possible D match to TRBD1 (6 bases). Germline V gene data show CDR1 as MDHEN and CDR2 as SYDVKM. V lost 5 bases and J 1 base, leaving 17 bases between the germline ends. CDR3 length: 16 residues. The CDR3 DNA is TGTGCCAGCAGTGGTACCCCAGACAGGATCCAAGAGACCCAGTACTTC. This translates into CASSGTPDRIQETQYF.

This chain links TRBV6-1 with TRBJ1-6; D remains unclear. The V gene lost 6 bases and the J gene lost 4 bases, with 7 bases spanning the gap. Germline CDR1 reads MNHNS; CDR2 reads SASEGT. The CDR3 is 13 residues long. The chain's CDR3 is CASRDFYNSPLHF. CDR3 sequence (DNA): TGTGCCAGCAGGGACTTTTATAATTCACCCCTCCACTTT.

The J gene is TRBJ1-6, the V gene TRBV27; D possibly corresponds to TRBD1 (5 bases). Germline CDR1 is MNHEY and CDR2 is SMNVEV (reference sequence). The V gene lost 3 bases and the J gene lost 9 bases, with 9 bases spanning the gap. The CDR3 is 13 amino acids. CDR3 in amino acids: CASSFWRGSPLHF. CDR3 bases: TGTGCCAGCAGTTTTTGGAGGGGTTCACCCCTCCACTTT.

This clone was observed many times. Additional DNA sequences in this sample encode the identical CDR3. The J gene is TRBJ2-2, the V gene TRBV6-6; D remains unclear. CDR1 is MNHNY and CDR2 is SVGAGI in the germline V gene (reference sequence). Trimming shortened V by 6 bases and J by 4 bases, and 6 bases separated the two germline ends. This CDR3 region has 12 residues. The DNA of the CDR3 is TGTGCCAGCAGCTGGAGCACCGGGGAGCTGTTTTTT. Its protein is CASSWSTGELFF.

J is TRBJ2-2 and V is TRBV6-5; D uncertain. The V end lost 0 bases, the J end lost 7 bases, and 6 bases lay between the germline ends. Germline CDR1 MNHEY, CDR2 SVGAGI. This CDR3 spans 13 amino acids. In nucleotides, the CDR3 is TGTGCCAGCAGTTACTCGGAAATCGGGGAGCTGTTTTTT. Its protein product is CASSYSEIGELFF.

The CDR3 region is CASSPGAYNSPLHF. Written as DNA, the CDR3 is TGTGCCAGCTCACCTGGGGCCTATAATTCACCCCTCCACTTT. V is TRBV18 and J is TRBJ1-6; no definite D call. V was pared by 3 bases and J by 2 bases, with 5 bases between. Germline V gene sequence: CDR1 KGHSH, CDR2 LQKENI. This CDR3 is 14 amino acids long. The variable domain in full, with the rest retrieved from reference TRBV18 and TRBJ1-6, is NAGVMQNPRHLVRRRGQEARLRCSPMKGHSHVYWYRQLPEEGLKFMVYLQKENIIDESGMPKERFSAEFPKEGPSILRIQQVVRGDSAAYFCASSPGAYNSPLHFGNGTRLTVT.

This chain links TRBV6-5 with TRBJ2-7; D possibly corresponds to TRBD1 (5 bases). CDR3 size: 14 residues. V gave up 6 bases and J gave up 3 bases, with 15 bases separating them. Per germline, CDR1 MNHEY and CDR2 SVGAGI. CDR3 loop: CASSPGPRGYEQYF. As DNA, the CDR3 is TGTGCCAGCAGCCCCGGACCTAGGGGCTACGAGCAGTACTTC.

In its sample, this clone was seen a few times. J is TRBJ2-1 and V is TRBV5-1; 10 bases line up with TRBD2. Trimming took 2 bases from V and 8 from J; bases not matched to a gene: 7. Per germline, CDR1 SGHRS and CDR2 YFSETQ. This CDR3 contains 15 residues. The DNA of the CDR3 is TGCGCCAGCAGCTTCCTAGCGGGAGTGATCGATGAGCAGTTCTTC. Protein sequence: CASSFLAGVIDEQFF.

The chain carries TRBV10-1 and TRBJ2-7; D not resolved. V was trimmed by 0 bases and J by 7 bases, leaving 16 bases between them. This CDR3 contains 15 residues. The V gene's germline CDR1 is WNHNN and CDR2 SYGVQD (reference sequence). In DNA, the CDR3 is TGCGCCAGCAGTGAGTCTGGGTTCGCTACGTCTGAGCAGTACTTC. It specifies CASSESGFATSEQYF.

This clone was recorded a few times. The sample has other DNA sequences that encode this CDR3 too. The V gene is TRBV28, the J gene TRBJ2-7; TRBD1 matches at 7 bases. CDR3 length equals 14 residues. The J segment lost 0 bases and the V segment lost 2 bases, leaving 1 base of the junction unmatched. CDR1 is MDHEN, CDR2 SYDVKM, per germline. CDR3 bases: TGTGCCAGCAGTTTAGGGGACAGCTCCTACGAGCAGTACTTC. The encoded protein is CASSLGDSSYEQYF.

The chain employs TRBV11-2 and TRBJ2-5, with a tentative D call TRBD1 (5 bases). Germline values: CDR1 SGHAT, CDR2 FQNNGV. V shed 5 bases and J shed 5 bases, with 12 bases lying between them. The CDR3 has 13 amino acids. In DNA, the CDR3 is TGTGCCAGCAGCCCTGATGGGGCGGAGACCCAGTACTTC. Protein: CASSPDGAETQYF.

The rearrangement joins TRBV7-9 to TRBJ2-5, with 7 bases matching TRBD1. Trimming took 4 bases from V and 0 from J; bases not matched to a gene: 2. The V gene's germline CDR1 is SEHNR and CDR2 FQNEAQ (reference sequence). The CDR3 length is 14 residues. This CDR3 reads CASSWGQNQETQYF. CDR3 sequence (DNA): TGTGCCAGCAGCTGGGGACAGAACCAAGAGACCCAGTACTTC.

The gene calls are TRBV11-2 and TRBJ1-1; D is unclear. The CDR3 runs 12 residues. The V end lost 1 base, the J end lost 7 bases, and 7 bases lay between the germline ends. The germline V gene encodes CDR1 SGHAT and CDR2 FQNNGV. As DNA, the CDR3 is TGTGCCAGCAGCTTAGCATGGAATGAAGCTTTCTTT. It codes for CASSLAWNEAFF.

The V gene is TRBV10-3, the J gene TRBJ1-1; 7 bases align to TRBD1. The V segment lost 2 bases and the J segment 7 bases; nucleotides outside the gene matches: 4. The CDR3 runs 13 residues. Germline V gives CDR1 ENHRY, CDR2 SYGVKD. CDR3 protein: CAISEGDSLEAFF. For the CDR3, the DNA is TGTGCCATCAGTGAGGGGGACAGCCTTGAAGCTTTCTTT.

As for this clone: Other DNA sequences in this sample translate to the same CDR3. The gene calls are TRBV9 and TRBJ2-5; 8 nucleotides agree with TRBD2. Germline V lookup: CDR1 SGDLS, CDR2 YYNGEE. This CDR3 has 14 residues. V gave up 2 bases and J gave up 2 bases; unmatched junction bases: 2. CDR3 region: CASSVSGVQETQYF. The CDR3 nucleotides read TGTGCCAGCAGCGTTAGCGGGGTGCAAGAGACCCAGTACTTC.

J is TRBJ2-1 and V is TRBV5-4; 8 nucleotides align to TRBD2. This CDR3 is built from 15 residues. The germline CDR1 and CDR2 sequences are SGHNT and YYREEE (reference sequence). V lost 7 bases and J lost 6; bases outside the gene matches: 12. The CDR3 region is CASRFSGGPTNEQFF. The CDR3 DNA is TGTGCCAGCCGGTTCTCGGGGGGGCCCACCAATGAGCAGTTCTTC.

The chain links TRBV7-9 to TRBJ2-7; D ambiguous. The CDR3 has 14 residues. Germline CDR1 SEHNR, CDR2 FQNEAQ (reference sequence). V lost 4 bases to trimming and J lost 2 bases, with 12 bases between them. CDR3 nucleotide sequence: TGTGCCAGCAGCTCCTCCCGGGCGACCTACGAGCAGTACTTC. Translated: CASSSSRATYEQYF. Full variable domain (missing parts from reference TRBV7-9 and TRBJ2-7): DTGVSQNPRHKITKRGQNVTFRCDPISEHNRLYWYRQTLGQGPEFLTYFQNEAQLEKSRLLSDRFSAERPKGSFSTLEIQRTEQGDSAMYLCASSSSRATYEQYFGPGTRLTVT.

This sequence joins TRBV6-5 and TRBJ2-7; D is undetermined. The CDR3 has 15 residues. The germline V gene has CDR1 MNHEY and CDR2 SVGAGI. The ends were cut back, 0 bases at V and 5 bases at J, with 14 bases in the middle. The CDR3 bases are TGTGCCAGCAGTTACTCGACCGCGCTTCCTGACGAGCAGTACTTC. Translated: CASSYSTALPDEQYF.

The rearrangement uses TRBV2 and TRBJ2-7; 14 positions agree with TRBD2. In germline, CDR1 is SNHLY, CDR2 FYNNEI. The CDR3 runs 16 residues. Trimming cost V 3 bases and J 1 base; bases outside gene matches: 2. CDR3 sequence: CASSEGLAGVSYEQYF. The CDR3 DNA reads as TGTGCCAGCAGTGAGGGACTAGCGGGAGTGTCCTACGAGCAGTACTTC.

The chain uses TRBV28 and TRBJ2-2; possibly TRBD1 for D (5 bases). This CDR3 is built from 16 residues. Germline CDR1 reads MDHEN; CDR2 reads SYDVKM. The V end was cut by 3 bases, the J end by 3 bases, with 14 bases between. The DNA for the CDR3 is TGTGCCAGCAGTTTCCTTTTGGGGCTGTACACCGGGGAGCTGTTTTTT. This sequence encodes CASSFLLGLYTGELFF.

The CDR3 here is CASSLDPGPANEQFF. The CDR3 DNA is TGTGCCAGCAGCTTAGATCCCGGCCCTGCCAATGAGCAGTTCTTC. The genes are TRBV11-2 and TRBJ2-1, with unresolved D. Trimming left V 0 bases short and J 6 bases short, with 12 bases between. The germline CDR1 and CDR2 sequences are SGHAT and FQNNGV. The CDR3 runs 15 residues.

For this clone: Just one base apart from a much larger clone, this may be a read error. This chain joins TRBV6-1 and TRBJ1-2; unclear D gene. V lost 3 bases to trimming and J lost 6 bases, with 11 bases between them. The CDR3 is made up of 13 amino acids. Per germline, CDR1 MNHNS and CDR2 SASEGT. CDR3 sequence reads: CASSEYGGHGYTF. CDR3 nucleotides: TGTGCCAGCAGTGAGTACGGTGGACATGGCTACACCTTC.

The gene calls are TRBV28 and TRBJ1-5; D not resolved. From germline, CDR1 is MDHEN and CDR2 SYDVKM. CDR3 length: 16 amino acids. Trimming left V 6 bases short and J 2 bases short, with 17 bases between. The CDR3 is CASRQLGSDGNQPQHF. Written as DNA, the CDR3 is TGTGCCAGCAGGCAACTTGGGTCCGACGGCAATCAGCCCCAGCATTTT. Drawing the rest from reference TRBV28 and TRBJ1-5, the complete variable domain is DVKVTQSSRYLVKRTGEKVFLECVQDMDHENMFWYRQDPGLGLRLIYFSYDVKMKEKGDIPEGYSVSREKKERFSLILESASTNQTSMYLCASRQLGSDGNQPQHFGDGTRLSIL.

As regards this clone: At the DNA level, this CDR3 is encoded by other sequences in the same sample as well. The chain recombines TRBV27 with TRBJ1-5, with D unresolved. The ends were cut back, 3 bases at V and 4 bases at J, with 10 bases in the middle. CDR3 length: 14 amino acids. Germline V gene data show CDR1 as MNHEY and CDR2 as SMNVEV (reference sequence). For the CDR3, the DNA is TGTGCCAGCAGTTTGACGGGAAATAATCAGCCCCAGCATTTT. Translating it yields CASSLTGNNQPQHF.

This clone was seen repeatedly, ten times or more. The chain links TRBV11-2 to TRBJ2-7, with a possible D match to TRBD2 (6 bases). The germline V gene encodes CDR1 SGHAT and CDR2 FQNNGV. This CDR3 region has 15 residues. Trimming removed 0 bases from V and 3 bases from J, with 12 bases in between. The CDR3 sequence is CASSLEPGSGYEQYF. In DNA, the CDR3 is TGTGCCAGCAGCTTAGAACCCGGGAGTGGCTACGAGCAGTACTTC.